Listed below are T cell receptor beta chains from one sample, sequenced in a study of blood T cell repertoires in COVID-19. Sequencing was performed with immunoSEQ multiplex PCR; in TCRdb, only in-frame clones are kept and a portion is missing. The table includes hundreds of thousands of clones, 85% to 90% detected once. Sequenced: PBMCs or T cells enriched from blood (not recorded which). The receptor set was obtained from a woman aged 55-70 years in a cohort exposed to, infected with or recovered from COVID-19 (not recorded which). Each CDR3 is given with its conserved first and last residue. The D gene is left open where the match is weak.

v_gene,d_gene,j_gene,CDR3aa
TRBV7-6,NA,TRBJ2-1,CASSSTPGPYISYNEQFF
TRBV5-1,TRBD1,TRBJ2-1,CASSLLGGREQFF
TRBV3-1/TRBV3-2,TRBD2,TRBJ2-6,CASSQDLLAGFSSGANVLTF
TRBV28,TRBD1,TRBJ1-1,CASQSWTGVNTEAFF
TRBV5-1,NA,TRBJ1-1,CASSLAGEGVTEAFF
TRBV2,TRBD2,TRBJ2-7,CASRGLSIYEQYF
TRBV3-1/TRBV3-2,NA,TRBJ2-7,CASSPTSRIYEQYF
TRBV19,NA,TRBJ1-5,CASSSTGNSQPQHF
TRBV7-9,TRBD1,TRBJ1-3,CATPGAPWDRGHENTIYF
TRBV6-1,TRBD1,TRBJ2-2,CASSEQGAGGELFF
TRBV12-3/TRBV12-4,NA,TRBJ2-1,CASSRVLSEQFF
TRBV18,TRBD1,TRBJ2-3,CASSQLSLTGGTTDTQYF
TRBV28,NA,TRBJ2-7,CASSPVRYEQYF